These T cell receptor beta chains were read from a single sample in a study of T cells in Graves' hyperthyroidism and ophthalmopathy. TCRdb re-analysed the multiplex PCR reads in MiXCR, keeping a single row per CDR3 protein. The sample holds around 350,000 distinct CDR3 sequences, 19% seen once. Sequencing was carried out using blood. The receptor set was obtained from a young woman with Graves' hyperthyroidism. CDR3s include the opening cysteine and the closing phenylalanine or tryptophan. D genes are given only for firm matches. The size entry is marked missing in some rows and otherwise reads once, few, many or a size class.

abundance	d_gene	v_gene	j_gene	CDR3nt	CDR3aa
NA	NA	TRBV6-1	TRBJ2-4	TGTGCCAGCAGTAACGCCGAGGGTAGCGACATTCAGTACTTC	CASSNAEGSDIQYF
many	NA	TRBV6-5	TRBJ1-2	TGTGCCAGCAGTTACTCTAGACTCTATGGCTACACCTTC	CASSYSRLYGYTF
many	NA	TRBV15	TRBJ2-2	TGTGCCACCAGCAGAGATTACTCCCAGGCCGGGAACACCGGGGAGCTGTTTTTT	CATSRDYSQAGNTGELFF
many	NA	TRBV2	TRBJ1-5	TGTGCCAGCAATGAGGACGCGAGAAGATTTCAGCCCCAGCATTTT	CASNEDARRFQPQHF
NA	TRBD2	TRBV6-5	TRBJ2-5	TGTGCCAGCAGTTACAGACTAGCGGGTAAAGAGACCCAGTACTTC	CASSYRLAGKETQYF
once	NA	TRBV28	TRBJ2-2	TGTGCCAGCAGTTTCCGGGAGAAAGCGAACACCGGGGAGCTGTTTTTT	CASSFREKANTGELFF
many	NA	TRBV12-3/TRBV12-4	TRBJ1-1	TGTGCCAGCAGTTTCGGTGAGAACACTGAAGCTTTCTTT	CASSFGENTEAFF
many	TRBD1	TRBV20-1	TRBJ1-5	TGCAGTGCTAGAGGGGGTCCGGGGACAGGGATCAATCAGCCCCAGCATTTT	CSARGGPGTGINQPQHF
many	NA	TRBV4-1	TRBJ2-7	TGCGCCAGCAGCCATTACGAGCAGTACTTC	CASSHYEQYF
few	TRBD1	TRBV9	TRBJ2-7	TGTGCCAGCAGCGTAAGTACAGGGGTGTCCTACGAGCAGTACTTC	CASSVSTGVSYEQYF
NA	NA	TRBV19	TRBJ1-2	TGTGCCAGTGACTCCGGGGACGGACTAAGCTATGGCTACACCTTC	CASDSGDGLSYGYTF
NA	NA	TRBV27	TRBJ1-1	TGTGCCAGCGGGACACTGAACACTGAAGCTTTCTTT	CASGTLNTEAFF
many	NA	TRBV6-1	TRBJ2-7	TGTGCCAGCAGTGAAGCGGGCGGGGGCGCCGAGCAGTACTTC	CASSEAGGGAEQYF
many	NA	TRBV3-1	TRBJ1-1	TGTGCCAGCAGCCGCGGAGCCAGGGCTAACACTGAAGCTTTCTTT	CASSRGARANTEAFF
NA	NA	TRBV4-1	TRBJ1-1	TGCGCCAGCAGCCAGACGGGGCCAAACACTGAAGCTTTCTTT	CASSQTGPNTEAFF
few	TRBD2	TRBV27	TRBJ2-3	TGTGCCAGCACACTCGGAGTCCTAGCGGGGAGATCAACAGATACGCAGTATTTT	CASTLGVLAGRSTDTQYF
NA	TRBD1	TRBV7-9	TRBJ2-7	TGTGCCAGCAGCTCATTGCGGGACAGGTACTACGAGCAGTACTTC	CASSSLRDRYYEQYF
NA	NA	TRBV12-3/TRBV12-4	TRBJ2-5	TGTGCCAGCAGTTTGATGTGGCAAGAGACCCAGTACTTC	CASSLMWQETQYF
many	NA	TRBV20-1	TRBJ2-5	TGCAGCGGGTGGGGAGAGACCCAGTACTTC	CSGWGETQYF
NA	NA	TRBV11-1	TRBJ1-5	TGTGCCAGCAGCTTAGGCTGGACGGGGGAAAGCAATCAGCCCCAGCATTTT	CASSLGWTGESNQPQHF
few	TRBD1	TRBV3-1	TRBJ2-7	TGTGCCAGCAGCCAAGAAATACAGGGGGCAATCGGCGAGCAGTACTTC	CASSQEIQGAIGEQYF
NA	NA	TRBV20-1	TRBJ2-3	TGCAGTGCTAGAGATGGAGCCAAAGCAGATACGCAGTATTTT	CSARDGAKADTQYF
few	NA	TRBV7-6	TRBJ2-5	TGTGCCAGCAGCAAAGGGCGGCAAGAGACCCAGTACTTC	CASSKGRQETQYF
few	TRBD2	TRBV6-2/TRBV6-3	TRBJ2-7	TGTGCCAGCAGCCCGGCCGGCGGGGGTTTCTCCTACGAGCAGTACTTC	CASSPAGGGFSYEQYF
many	NA	TRBV5-4	TRBJ2-2	TGTGCCAGCAGCTTGGTTTGGGCTACCCCCGGCACCGGGGAGCTGTTTTTT	CASSLVWATPGTGELFF
few	NA	TRBV5-1	TRBJ2-2	TGCGCCAGCAGACTGTGGAACAGAAACACCGGGGAGCTGTTTTTT	CASRLWNRNTGELFF
many	NA	TRBV27	TRBJ2-7	TGTGCCAGTATTTCATGGCAGGGTGGGTCCTACGAGCAGTACTTC	CASISWQGGSYEQYF
NA	TRBD1	TRBV28	TRBJ1-1	TGTGCCAGCAGTTTCGGACAGGGTTGGGCTGGAGCTTTCTTT	CASSFGQGWAGAFF
many	NA	TRBV27	TRBJ2-7	TGTGCCAGCAGGCCAGGGGGGAGCTCCTACGAGCAGTACTTC	CASRPGGSSYEQYF
few	NA	TRBV3-1	TRBJ1-2	TGTGCCAGCAGTCAACGGGGGCAAAGCTATGGCTACACCTTC	CASSQRGQSYGYTF
NA	NA	TRBV6-2/TRBV6-3	TRBJ1-1	TGTGCCAGCAGGGATTCCAGGAACACTGAAGCTTTCTTT	CASRDSRNTEAFF
many	NA	TRBV20-1	TRBJ1-2	TGCAGTGCTAGAGGGTCGGATGAGGGGGATGACTATGGCTACACCTTC	CSARGSDEGDDYGYTF
many	NA	TRBV4-1	TRBJ1-1	TGCGCCAGCAGCCAATACAGTAAGGGTGAAGCTTTCTTT	CASSQYSKGEAFF
few	NA	TRBV11-2	TRBJ1-2	TGTGCCAGCAGCTTAGGGGGGGGCTCGGCTAACTATGGCTACACCTTC	CASSLGGGSANYGYTF
many	NA	TRBV11-2	TRBJ1-2	TGTGCCAGCAGCCTAAGACAGGCGACGGTCTATGGCTACACCTTC	CASSLRQATVYGYTF
many	NA	TRBV19	TRBJ2-7	TGTGCCAGTAGTAGGGACCGATCAACCTACGAGCAGTACTTC	CASSRDRSTYEQYF
many	TRBD1	TRBV28	TRBJ2-7	TGTGCCAGCAGTTTATTTGGGACAGGGGGGTACGAGCAGTACTTC	CASSLFGTGGYEQYF
NA	TRBD1	TRBV18	TRBJ1-1	TGTGCCAGCTCACCACCGGAGGCAGGGGGGGCAGCTTTCTTT	CASSPPEAGGAAFF
NA	TRBD2	TRBV10-3	TRBJ2-5	TGTGCCATCAGTGATCTCTTCGCTGCGGGGGGGACCCAGTACTTC	CAISDLFAAGGTQYF
many	NA	TRBV7-9	TRBJ2-7	TGTGCCAGCAGCGACCAGGGGGGGTACGAGCAGTACTTC	CASSDQGGYEQYF
NA	TRBD1	TRBV6-2/TRBV6-3	TRBJ2-7	TGTGCCAGCAGCCGGACAGGGATGTACGAGCAGTACTTC	CASSRTGMYEQYF
many	TRBD1	TRBV24-1	TRBJ2-2	TGTGCCACCAGTGATACTCCGGGACAGGGGCGGACCGGGGAGCTGTTTTTT	CATSDTPGQGRTGELFF
many	NA	TRBV2	TRBJ2-2	TGTGCCAGCAGTGACGGGTGGGGGCCTACCGGGGAGCTGTTTTTT	CASSDGWGPTGELFF
few	NA	TRBV18	TRBJ1-1	TGTGCCAGCTCCGAGACAGGACCGAACACTGAAGCTTTCTTT	CASSETGPNTEAFF
many	TRBD1	TRBV5-1	TRBJ1-6	TGCGCCAGCAGCGAAAGGACCGGGACAGGGAATTCACCCCTCCACTTT	CASSERTGTGNSPLHF
few	TRBD1	TRBV12-3/TRBV12-4	TRBJ1-5	TGTGCCAGCAGCCCCTCAACGACAGGGTTCTACCAGCCCCAGCATTTT	CASSPSTTGFYQPQHF
NA	TRBD1	TRBV24-1	TRBJ2-2	TGTGCCACCAGTGACCCTGAATCAGGGGGACGCACCGGGGAGCTGTTTTTT	CATSDPESGGRTGELFF
NA	NA	TRBV7-2	TRBJ2-7	TGTGCCAGCAGCTCGTGGGCAGTCTCCTACGAGCAGTACTTC	CASSSWAVSYEQYF
many	NA	TRBV29-1	TRBJ1-1	TGCACCGCCGACGAGGGCACTGAAGCTTTCTTT	CTADEGTEAFF
NA	TRBD1	TRBV11-2	TRBJ2-7	TGTGCCAGCAGCGCCACGCCGGGACAGGGGAGGGACGAGCAGTACTTC	CASSATPGQGRDEQYF